The rows below give T cell receptor beta chains drawn from one sample of a study of blood T cells in healthy people across ages. One entry per CDR3 protein results from TCRdb running MiXCR on the 5' RACE reads. The sample lists around 1.5 million distinct CDR3 sequences, roughly 32% seen once, with about 10% in the top ten. The source material was blood. Receptors were obtained from a woman under 40 in good health. Each CDR3 is given with its conserved first and last residue. A D gene is named only where the DNA matches it firmly. Clone size is shown for a subset of rows, as once, few, many or a class of expanded clone.

v_call,j_call,d_call,clone_size,cdr3_nt,cdr3_aa
TRBV7-2,TRBJ2-5,TRBD2,.,TGTGCCAGCAGCTTTCTAGCGGCCCTAGGAGAGACCCAGTACTTC,CASSFLAALGETQYF
TRBV20-1,TRBJ2-3,.,few,TGCAGTACTAATTATCAGAGCACAGATACGCAGTATTTT,CSTNYQSTDTQYF
TRBV7-3,TRBJ2-1,TRBD2,few,TGTGCCAGCAGCTTGGCACTAGCGGGGGGAGGTAATGAGCAGTTCTTC,CASSLALAGGGNEQFF
TRBV20-1,TRBJ2-3,.,.,TGCAGTGCCCGGTCCGGGATAAGTACAGATACGCAGTATTTT,CSARSGISTDTQYF
TRBV12-3/TRBV12-4,TRBJ2-3,TRBD2,.,TGTGCCAGCAGGTTTGGGCTAGCGGGCTCAACCGGCACAGATACGCAGTATTTT,CASRFGLAGSTGTDTQYF
TRBV7-9,TRBJ2-7,.,few,TGTGCCAGCAGCGCCGGCGGCGCTGCCTACGAGCAGTACTTC,CASSAGGAAYEQYF
TRBV3-1,TRBJ2-7,.,few,TGTGCCAGCAGCCAAGATTGGTCGGGGACCGAGCAGTACTTC,CASSQDWSGTEQYF
TRBV6-1,TRBJ1-1,TRBD1,.,TGTGCCATACAGACAGGGCGAGAGGCTTTCTTT,CAIQTGREAFF
TRBV6-6,TRBJ2-7,TRBD1,few,TGTGCCAGCAGTTACTCGGACAGGGGTCCCTACGAGCAGTACTTC,CASSYSDRGPYEQYF
TRBV30,TRBJ1-2,.,few,TGTGCCTGGAGTGGGGACGGGACCTATGGCTACACCTTC,CAWSGDGTYGYTF
TRBV5-6,TRBJ2-7,TRBD1,.,TGTGCCAGCAGCTTCGGTTCACAGGGGGTTACGTACGAGCAGTACTTC,CASSFGSQGVTYEQYF
TRBV4-1,TRBJ1-5,.,.,TGCGCCAGCAGCCAGGTGGGTTGGGTACAGCCCCAGCATTTT,CASSQVGWVQPQHF
TRBV27,TRBJ2-3,TRBD2,.,TGTGCCAGCAGTCCCCGTCTAGCGGGAGGGGAGGTATATACGCAGTATTTT,CASSPRLAGGEVYTQYF